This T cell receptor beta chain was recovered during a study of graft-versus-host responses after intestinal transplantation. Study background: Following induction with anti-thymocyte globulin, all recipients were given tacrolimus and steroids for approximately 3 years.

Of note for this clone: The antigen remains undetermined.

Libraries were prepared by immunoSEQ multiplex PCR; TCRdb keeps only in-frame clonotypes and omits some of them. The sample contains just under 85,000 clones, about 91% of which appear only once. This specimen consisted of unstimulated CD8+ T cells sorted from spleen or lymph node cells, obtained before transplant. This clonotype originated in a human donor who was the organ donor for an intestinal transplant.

The chain's CDR3 is CASSIGGAEAFF. The CDR3 DNA is TGTGCCAGTAGTATAGGGGGGGCTGAAGCTTTCTTT. J is TRBJ1-1 and V is TRBV19, with a possible D match to TRBD1 (5 bases). V lost 1 base and J lost 6, with 6 bases in between. The CDR3 totals 12 residues. The germline V gene encodes CDR1 LNHDA and CDR2 SQIVND (reference sequence).